These 8 T cell receptor beta chains originate from one sample sequenced in a study of blood T cells in healthy people across ages. Combining a sample-barcoded 5' primer with a J-beta primer mix, a second PCR ran for roughly 7 to 11 cycles. MiXCR, run by TCRdb on the 5' RACE reads, gives a single entry per CDR3 protein. The table includes around 800,000 distinct CDR3 sequences, roughly 24% detected once. These data also formed part of another study, on T cells of mothers and their children.

The sample taken for sequencing was blood. The receptors shown here come from a boy between 10 and 17 years old in good health.

This clonotype showed up just a few times. CDR3 sequence reads: CASSQPRTGPYGYTF. DNA for the CDR3: TGCGCCAGCAGCCAACCCCGGACCGGTCCCTATGGCTACACCTTC. The chain joins TRBV4-1 to TRBJ1-2; D gene uncertain. The CDR3 has 15 amino acids. The ends were cut back, 2 bases at V and 4 bases at J, with 14 bases in the middle. Looked up from germline, CDR1 is MGHRA and CDR2 is YSYEKL.

The rearrangement joins TRBV19 to TRBJ1-6; TRBD1 matches 7 bases. The germline gives CDR1 LNHDA, CDR2 SQIVND (reference sequence). The ends lost 7 bases at V and 8 bases at J; junction bases unmatched: 11. The CDR3 has 15 amino acids. Here the CDR3 DNA reads TGTGCCAGTAAAGGGACAGCGGAAAGGTATTCACCCCTCCACTTT. It encodes CASKGTAERYSPLHF. The variable domain in full, completed from reference TRBV19 and TRBJ1-6, reads DGGITQSPKYLFRKEGQNVTLSCEQNLNHDAMYWYRQDPGQGLRLIYYSQIVNDFQKGDIAEGYSVSREKKESFPLTVTSAQKNPTAFYLCASKGTAERYSPLHFGNGTRLTVT.

CDR3 sequence (DNA): TGTGCCAGCAGCGTGGGACGGTCTGACGAGCAGTACTTC. It yields the protein CASSVGRSDEQYF. The rearrangement joins TRBV9 to TRBJ2-5, with D possibly called TRBD1 or TRBD2 (5 bases each). With the DNA end fitting TRBJ2-7 better, the J assignment may be wrong. The CDR3 contains 13 residues. Germline CDR1 reads SGDLS; CDR2 reads YYNGEE.

The CDR3 protein is CASSFKGALNQPQHF. In DNA form, the CDR3 reads TGTGCCAGCAGTTTCAAAGGGGCACTCAATCAGCCCCAGCATTTT. This chain uses TRBV12-3 or TRBV12-4 with TRBJ1-5; a weak D match, TRBD1 (5 bases). Trimming stripped 3 bases from V and 3 bases from J, with 12 bases between. The CDR3 has 15 amino acids.

This clonotype came up a few times. The V call is TRBV12-3 or TRBV12-4, the J call TRBJ2-7; D remains unclear. Between the trimmed V and J ends, which lost 5 bases and 6 bases, there was a span of 14 bases. This CDR3 is built from 13 residues. DNA for the CDR3: TGTGCCAGCAGTCCTACTTTGTTCGGCGAGCAGTACTTC. Protein sequence: CASSPTLFGEQYF.

Only one count was recorded for this clonotype. The J gene is TRBJ1-2, the V gene TRBV6-5; D might be TRBD1 (5 bases). The CDR3 consists of 13 residues. With 7 bases removed from V and 7 bases from J, the gap between germline ends came to 16 bases. Germline V gives CDR1 MNHEY, CDR2 SVGAGI. CDR3 sequence reads: CASTPRGGAGYTF. The CDR3 coding sequence is TGTGCCAGCACCCCCCGGGGAGGGGCTGGCTACACCTTC.

This clonotype was picked up a small number of times. The rearrangement uses TRBV7-8 and TRBJ2-5, with D unresolved. CDR3 length: 15 amino acids. The germline V and J ends were trimmed by 6 bases and 0 bases, with 14 bases remaining between them. The germline gives CDR1 SGHVS, CDR2 FQNEAQ. The CDR3 spells CASRNLRRNQETQYF. The DNA of the CDR3 is TGTGCCAGCAGGAATCTGCGAAGGAACCAAGAGACCCAGTACTTC.

The chain combines TRBV5-1 with TRBJ2-3, with TRBD2 as a possible D gene (6 bases). The CDR3 sequence is 15 residues long. V lost 4 bases and J lost 2, with 14 bases in between. Germline CDR1 SGHRS, CDR2 YFSETQ. The CDR3 sequence: CASSQAGTDTDTQYF. CDR3 DNA: TGCGCCAGCAGCCAGGCCGGGACTGACACAGATACGCAGTATTTT.